A single sample gave rise to the 2 T cell receptor beta chains below, sequenced in a study of cytomegalovirus exposure and HLA in healthy donors. Clones were read by immunoSEQ multiplex PCR, and TCRdb kept only the in-frame ones, dropping some. This sample carries roughly 110,000 clones, about 85% of them seen once, and the ten largest clones take 1.5% to 2%. Sequencing was carried out using PBMCs. These receptor sequences come from a woman aged 18 to 35 in good health and CMV-seropositive.

The chain combines TRBV28 with TRBJ2-7; TRBD2 is a possible D gene (5 bases). The germline CDR1 and CDR2 sequences are MDHEN and SYDVKM. Trimming left V 11 bases short and J 2 bases short, with 13 bases between. This CDR3 comprises 12 residues. CDR3 DNA sequence: TGTGCCGCGGAGGCAGGCCCCTACGAGCAGTACTTC. It codes for CAAEAGPYEQYF. Using reference TRBV28 and TRBJ2-7 for the parts outside the CDR3, the full variable domain is DVKVTQSSRYLVKRTGEKVFLECVQDMDHENMFWYRQDPGLGLRLIYFSYDVKMKEKGDIPEGYSVSREKKERFSLILESASTNQTSMYLCAAEAGPYEQYFGPGTRLTVT.

This chain uses TRBV2 with TRBJ2-1, with 7 bases aligning to TRBD2. V dropped 2 bases and J dropped 5; count of bases not matched to a gene: 9. Looked up from germline, CDR1 is SNHLY and CDR2 is FYNNEI. The CDR3 runs 16 residues. CDR3 bases: TGTGCCAGCAGTGAATCGCGGGAGACACCCCACAATGAGCAGTTCTTC. Its protein is CASSESRETPHNEQFF.